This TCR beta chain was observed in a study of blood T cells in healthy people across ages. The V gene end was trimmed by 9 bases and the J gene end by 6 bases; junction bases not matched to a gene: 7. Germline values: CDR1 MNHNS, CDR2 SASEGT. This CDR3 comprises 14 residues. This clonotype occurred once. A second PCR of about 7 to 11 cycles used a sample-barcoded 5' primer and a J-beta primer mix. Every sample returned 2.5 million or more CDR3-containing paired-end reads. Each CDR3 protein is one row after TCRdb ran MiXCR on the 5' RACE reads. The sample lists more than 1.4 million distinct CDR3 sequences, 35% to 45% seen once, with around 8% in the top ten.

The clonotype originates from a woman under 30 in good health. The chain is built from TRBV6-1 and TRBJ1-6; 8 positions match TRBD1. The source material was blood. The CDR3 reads CASSGGLSNSPLHF. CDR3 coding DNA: TGTGCCAGTTCAGGGGGCCTGAGTAATTCACCCCTCCACTTT.